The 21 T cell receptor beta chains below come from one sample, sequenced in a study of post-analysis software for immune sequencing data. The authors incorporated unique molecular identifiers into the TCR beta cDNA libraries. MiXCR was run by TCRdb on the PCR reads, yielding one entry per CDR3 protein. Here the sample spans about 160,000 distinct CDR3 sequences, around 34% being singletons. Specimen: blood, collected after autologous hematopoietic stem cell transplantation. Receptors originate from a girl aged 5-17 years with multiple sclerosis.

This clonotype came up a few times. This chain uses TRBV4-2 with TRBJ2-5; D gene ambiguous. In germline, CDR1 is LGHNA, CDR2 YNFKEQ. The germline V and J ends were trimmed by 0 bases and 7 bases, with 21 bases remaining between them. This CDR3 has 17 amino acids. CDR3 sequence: CASSQDGGVAPWGTQYF. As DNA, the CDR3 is TGTGCCAGCAGCCAAGATGGTGGGGTAGCCCCCTGGGGGACCCAGTACTTC.

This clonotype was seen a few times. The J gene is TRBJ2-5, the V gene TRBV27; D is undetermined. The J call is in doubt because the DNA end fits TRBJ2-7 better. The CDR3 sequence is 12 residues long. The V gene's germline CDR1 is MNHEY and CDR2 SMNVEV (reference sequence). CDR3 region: CASKRGSYEQYF. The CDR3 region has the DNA TGTGCCAGCAAACGAGGCTCCTACGAGCAGTACTTC.

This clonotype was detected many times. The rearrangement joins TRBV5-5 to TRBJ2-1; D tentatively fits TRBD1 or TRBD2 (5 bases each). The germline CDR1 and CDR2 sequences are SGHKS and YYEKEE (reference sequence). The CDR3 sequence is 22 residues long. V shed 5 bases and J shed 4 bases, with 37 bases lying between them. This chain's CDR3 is CASRRGVKTYSSRGVEYNEQFF. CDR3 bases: TGTGCCAGCAGAAGGGGCGTTAAAACCTACTCCTCAAGGGGAGTCGAGTACAATGAGCAGTTCTTC.

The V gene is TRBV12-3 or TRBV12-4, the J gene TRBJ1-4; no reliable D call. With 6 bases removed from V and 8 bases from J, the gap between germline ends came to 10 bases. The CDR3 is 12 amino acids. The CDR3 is CASSPTREKLFF. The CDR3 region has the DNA TGTGCCAGCAGCCCCACGAGGGAAAAACTGTTTTTT.

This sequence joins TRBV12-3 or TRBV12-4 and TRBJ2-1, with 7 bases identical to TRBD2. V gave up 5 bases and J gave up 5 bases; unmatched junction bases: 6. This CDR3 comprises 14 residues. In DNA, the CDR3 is TGTGCCAGCAGTCCACGGCTAGCGGACAATGAGCAGTTCTTC. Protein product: CASSPRLADNEQFF.

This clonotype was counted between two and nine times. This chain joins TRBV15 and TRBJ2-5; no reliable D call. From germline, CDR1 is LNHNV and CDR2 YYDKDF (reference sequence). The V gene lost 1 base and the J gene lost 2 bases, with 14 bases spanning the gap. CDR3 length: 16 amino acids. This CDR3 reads CATSRARTTPQETQYF. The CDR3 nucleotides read TGTGCCACCAGCAGAGCCAGGACCACCCCACAAGAGACCCAGTACTTC.

This CDR3 is CASSQFSRGSYNSPLHF. Written as DNA, the CDR3 is TGCGCCAGCAGCCAATTCTCCCGGGGCTCCTATAATTCACCCCTCCACTTT. This sequence joins TRBV4-3 and TRBJ1-6; D is ambiguous. Germline CDR1 LGHNA, CDR2 YSLEER. The CDR3 contains 17 residues. V lost 2 bases, J lost 0 bases, and 11 bases lay in between.

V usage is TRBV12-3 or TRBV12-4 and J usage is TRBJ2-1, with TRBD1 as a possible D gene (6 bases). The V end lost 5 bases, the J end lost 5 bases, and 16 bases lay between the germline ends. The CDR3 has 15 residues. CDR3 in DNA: TGTGCCAGCAGTCGTCGGACAGTGGGAGACAATGAGCAGTTCTTC. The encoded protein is CASSRRTVGDNEQFF.

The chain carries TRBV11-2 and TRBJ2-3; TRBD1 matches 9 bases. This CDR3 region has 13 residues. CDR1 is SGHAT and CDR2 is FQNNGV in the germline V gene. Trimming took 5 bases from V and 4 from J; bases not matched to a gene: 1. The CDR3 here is CASSTGGPDTQYF. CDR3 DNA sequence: TGTGCCAGCAGCACAGGGGGCCCAGATACGCAGTATTTT. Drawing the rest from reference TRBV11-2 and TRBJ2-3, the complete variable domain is EAGVAQSPRYKIIEKRQSVAFWCNPISGHATLYWYQQILGQGPKLLIQFQNNGVVDDSQLPKDRFSAERLKGVDSTLKIQPAKLEDSAVYLCASSTGGPDTQYFGPGTRLTVL.

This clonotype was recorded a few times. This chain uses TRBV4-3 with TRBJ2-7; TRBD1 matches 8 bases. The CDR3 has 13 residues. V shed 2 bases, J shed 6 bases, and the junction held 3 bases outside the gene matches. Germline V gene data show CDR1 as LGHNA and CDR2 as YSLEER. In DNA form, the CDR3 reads TGCGCCAGCAGCCAAAATGGACAGGGCGAGCAGTACTTC. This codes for CASSQNGQGEQYF.

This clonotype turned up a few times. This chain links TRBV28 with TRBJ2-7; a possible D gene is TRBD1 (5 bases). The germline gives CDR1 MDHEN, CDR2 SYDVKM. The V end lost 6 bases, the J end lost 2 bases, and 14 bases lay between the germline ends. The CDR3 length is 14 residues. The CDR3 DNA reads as TGTGCCAGCAGGAAACAGGTTCCCCCCTACGAGCAGTACTTC. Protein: CASRKQVPPYEQYF.

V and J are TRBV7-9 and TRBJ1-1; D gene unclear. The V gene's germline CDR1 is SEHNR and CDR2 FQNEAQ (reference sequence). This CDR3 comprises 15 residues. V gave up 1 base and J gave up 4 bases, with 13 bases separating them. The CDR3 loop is CASSLEEGWGTEAFF. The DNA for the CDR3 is TGTGCCAGCAGCTTAGAAGAGGGCTGGGGCACTGAAGCTTTCTTT.

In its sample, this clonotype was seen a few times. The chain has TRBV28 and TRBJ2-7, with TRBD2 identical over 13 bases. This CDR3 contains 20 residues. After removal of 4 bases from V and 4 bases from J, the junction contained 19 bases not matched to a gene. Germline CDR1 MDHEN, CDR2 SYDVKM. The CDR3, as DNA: TGTGCCAGCAGTTGGGGGGATGGACAGAGCGGACTAGCGGGAGTATACGAGCAGTACTTC. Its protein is CASSWGDGQSGLAGVYEQYF. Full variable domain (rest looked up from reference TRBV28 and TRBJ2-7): DVKVTQSSRYLVKRTGEKVFLECVQDMDHENMFWYRQDPGLGLRLIYFSYDVKMKEKGDIPEGYSVSREKKERFSLILESASTNQTSMYLCASSWGDGQSGLAGVYEQYFGPGTRLTVT.

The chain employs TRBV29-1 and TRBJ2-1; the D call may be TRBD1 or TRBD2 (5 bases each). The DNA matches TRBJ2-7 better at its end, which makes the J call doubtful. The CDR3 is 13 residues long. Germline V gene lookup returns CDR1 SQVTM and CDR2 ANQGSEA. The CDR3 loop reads CSGSWDGAYEQYF. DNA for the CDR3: TGCAGCGGTTCGTGGGACGGAGCCTACGAGCAGTACTTC.

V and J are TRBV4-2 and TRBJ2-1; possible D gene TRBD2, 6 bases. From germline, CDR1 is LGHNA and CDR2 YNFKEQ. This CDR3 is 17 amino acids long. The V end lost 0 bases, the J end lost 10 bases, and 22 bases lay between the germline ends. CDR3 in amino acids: CASSQETGVGYSYEQFF. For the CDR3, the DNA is TGTGCCAGCAGCCAAGAAACGGGGGTAGGATACTCCTACGAGCAGTTCTTC.

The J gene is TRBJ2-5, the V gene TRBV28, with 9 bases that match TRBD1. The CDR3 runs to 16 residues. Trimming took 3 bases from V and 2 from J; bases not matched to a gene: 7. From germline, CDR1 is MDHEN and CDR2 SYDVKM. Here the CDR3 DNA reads TGTGCCAGCAGTTTGTTACAGGGGGCGCATCAAGAGACCCAGTACTTC. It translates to CASSLLQGAHQETQYF.

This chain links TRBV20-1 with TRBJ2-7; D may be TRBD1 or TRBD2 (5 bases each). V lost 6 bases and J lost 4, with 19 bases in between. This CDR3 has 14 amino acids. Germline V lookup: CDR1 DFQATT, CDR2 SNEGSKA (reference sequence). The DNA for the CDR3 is TGCAGTGCCAACCAGGGACGGACGCGTTACGAGCAGTACTTC. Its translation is CSANQGRTRYEQYF.

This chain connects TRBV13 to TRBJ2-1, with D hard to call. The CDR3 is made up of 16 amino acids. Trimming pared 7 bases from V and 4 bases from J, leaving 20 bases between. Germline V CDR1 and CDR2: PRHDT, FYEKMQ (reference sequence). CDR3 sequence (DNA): TGTGCCAGCACCCAGCAGGCCCTTGCGCTGTACAATGAGCAGTTCTTC. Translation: CASTQQALALYNEQFF. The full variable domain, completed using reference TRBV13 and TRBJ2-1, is AAGVIQSPRHLIKEKRETATLKCYPIPRHDTVYWYQQGPGQDPQFLISFYEKMQSDKGSIPDRFSAQQFSDYHSELNMSSLELGDSALYFCASTQQALALYNEQFFGPGTRLTVL.

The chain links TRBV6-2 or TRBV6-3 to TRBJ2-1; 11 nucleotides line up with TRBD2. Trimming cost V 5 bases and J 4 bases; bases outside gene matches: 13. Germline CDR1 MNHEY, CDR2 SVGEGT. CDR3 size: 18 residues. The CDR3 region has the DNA TGTGCCAGCAGTGCACAACGCTTAGCGGGAGGGCCGTACAATGAGCAGTTCTTC. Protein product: CASSAQRLAGGPYNEQFF.

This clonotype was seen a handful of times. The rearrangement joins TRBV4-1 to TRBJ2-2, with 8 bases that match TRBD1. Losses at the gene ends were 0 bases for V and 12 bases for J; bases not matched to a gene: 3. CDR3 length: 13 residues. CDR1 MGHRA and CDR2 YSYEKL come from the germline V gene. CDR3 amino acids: CASSQDQGAQLFF. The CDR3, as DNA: TGCGCCAGCAGCCAAGATCAGGGGGCGCAGCTGTTTTTT.

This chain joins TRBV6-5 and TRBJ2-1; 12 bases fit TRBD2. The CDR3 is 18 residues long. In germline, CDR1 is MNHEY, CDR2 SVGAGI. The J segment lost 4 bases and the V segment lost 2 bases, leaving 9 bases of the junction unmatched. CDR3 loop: CASSYEPTSGSLYNEQFF. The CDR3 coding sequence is TGTGCCAGCAGTTACGAACCGACTAGCGGGAGCCTTTACAATGAGCAGTTCTTC.